This T cell receptor (beta chain) was recovered during a study of monozygotic twins with inflammatory bowel disease. This CDR3 region has 19 residues. Germline-derived CDR1 and CDR2 are DFQATT and SNEGSKA (reference sequence). Whole-study findings and limits: Perhaps reflecting limited power, concordant and discordant twins did not differ in repertoire similarity.

The draw for each donor consisted of a single 2.5 ml blood sample. Both TCRalpha and TCRbeta cDNA were subjected to two nested PCRs lasting approximately 16 and 10 cycles. TCRdb re-analyzed the 5' RACE reads; it lists each CDR3 protein once, without DNA. The sample table includes around 220,000 distinct CDR3 sequences. As to this clonotype: Its antigen is undetermined.

The rearrangement uses TRBV20-1 and TRBJ2-1; TCRdb's D gene call, TRBD2, goes unchecked for lack of DNA. This TCR derives from a human donor with ulcerative colitis or Crohn's disease, or a healthy co-twin of an affected twin (not recorded which). Sequencing input: blood. The CDR3 is CSARDLGGGVGTSYNEQFF.